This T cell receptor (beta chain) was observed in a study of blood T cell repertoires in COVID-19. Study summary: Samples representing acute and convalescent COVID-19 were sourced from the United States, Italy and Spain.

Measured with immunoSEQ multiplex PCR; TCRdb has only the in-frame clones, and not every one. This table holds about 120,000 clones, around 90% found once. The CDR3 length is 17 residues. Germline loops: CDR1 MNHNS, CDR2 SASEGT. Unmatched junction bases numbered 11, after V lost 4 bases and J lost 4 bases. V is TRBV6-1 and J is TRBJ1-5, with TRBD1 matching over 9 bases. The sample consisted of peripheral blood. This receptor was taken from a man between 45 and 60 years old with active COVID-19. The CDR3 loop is CASSGASGTGWNQPQHF. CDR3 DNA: TGTGCCAGCAGTGGGGCCTCCGGGACAGGGTGGAATCAGCCCCAGCATTTT.